This T cell receptor (beta chain) was identified during a study of blood T cell repertoires in COVID-19 (TCRdb year 2020). For the study in its entirety: Samples covering the acute and convalescent phases of COVID-19 were provided by collaborators in the United States, Italy and Spain. The material from the prospective study consisted of cDNA or gDNA derived from T cells, B-cell-depleted T cells, or PBMCs. The dataset comprised deeply sampled blood TCRbeta repertoires from subjects exposed to, actively infected with, or recovered from COVID-19. A freely available public database, intended as a resource for researchers studying the immune response to SARS-CoV-2, is where the repertoires were released. Samples were obtained from the ongoing ImmuneRACE study (first 160 participants) and from 1,200 or so subjects provided by 6 global collaborators. Nearly every sample came with metadata listing a de-identified subject ID, COVID-19 status, age in years and sex. HLA class I and class II types, where available, came from metadata supplied by the sample provider rather than from assay-based typing.

The paper's findings and limits, for the study overall: The quantity of clinical and demographic metadata differed by source and by participant and was supplied without curation.

One collaborating source in Seattle enrolled patients while the patients were actively infected and followed the patients over time throughout the course of disease. Each collaborating institution followed its own protocols to collect whole blood in K2EDTA tubes. Collaborator samples were shipped for TCRbeta analysis as frozen whole blood, isolated PBMCs, or DNA extracted from either sample type. As regards this clone: Its specific antigen is unknown. No much larger clonotype is one base removed from it; base qualities were not supplied.

TCRbeta CDR3 regions were amplified from genomic DNA by means of the immunoSEQ Assay, a bias-controlled multiplex PCR. Turning to the authors' computational methods: Within the assay, amplification of reference gene primers was used to estimate how many nucleated cells each sample contained. To quantify the absolute abundance of each unique TCRbeta CDR3 rearrangement, sequence reads were collapsed and filtered. Productive Simpson clonality was computed per sample as the square root of Simpson's diversity index over productive rearrangements. TCRdb carries this immuneACCESS record with in-frame sequences only. Its versions omit some clonotypes, under half of them owing to an unresolved V gene in the studies checked, with the rest unexplained. V and J calls and clone size are copied from that table; D and trimming were computed from the DNA. The sample table holds about 180,000 clones, of which about 86% were seen once. The ten most abundant clones make up around an eighth of the sample.

From the cysteine up to the phenylalanine, the CDR3 has a length of 15 residues. The read is trimmed to its CDR3 DNA, 45 bases read in frame from base 1. CDR1 and CDR2 were assigned from the germline V gene (reference sequence) as MNHEY and SMNVEV. V lost 5 bases and J lost 5 bases, and the count of bases not matched to a germline gene is 8. The rearranged chain carries TRBV27 and TRBJ2-7, with 11 bases matching TRBD2. The sequenced sample consisted of peripheral blood. The receptor comes from a woman in her 70s with COVID-19, enrolled during active disease. In nucleotide form, the sequence is TGTGCCAGCAGTCCTTGGGGACTAGCGGACAACGAGCAGTACTTC. Its translation reads: CASSPWGLADNEQYF.